What follows describes a single T cell receptor (beta chain). The antigen is unknown. This sample was included in a study of vaccination and CD4 T cells after COVID-19. As to treatment: roughly 11-day PBMC culture with coronavirus spike peptide pools or control peptides (ViraFEST assay). CD4+ T-cell collection from the unexposed donor predated the COVID-19 pandemic (2011-2018). Sequencing of cultured CD4+ T cell DNA used the Oncomine TCR Beta short-read assay. In this case, cultured CD4+ T cells provided the extracted genomic DNA. TCRdb re-derived calls from the PCR reads in MiXCR, one entry per CDR3 protein. The sample lists about 9,300 distinct CDR3 sequences; approximately 36% were seen once. This receptor was obtained from a human donor in good health. The material sequenced was CD4+ T cells from blood, cultured in vitro.

The CDR3 DNA reads as TGCGCCAGCAGCTTGTTTCAGGGCACTGAAGCTTTCTTT. This translates into CASSLFQGTEAFF. The genes are TRBV5-1 and TRBJ1-1; perhaps TRBD1 as D (5 bases). Looked up from germline, CDR1 is SGHRS and CDR2 is YFSETQ. The CDR3 spans 13 residues. The V and J ends lost 1 base and 4 bases respectively, with 8 bases between them.